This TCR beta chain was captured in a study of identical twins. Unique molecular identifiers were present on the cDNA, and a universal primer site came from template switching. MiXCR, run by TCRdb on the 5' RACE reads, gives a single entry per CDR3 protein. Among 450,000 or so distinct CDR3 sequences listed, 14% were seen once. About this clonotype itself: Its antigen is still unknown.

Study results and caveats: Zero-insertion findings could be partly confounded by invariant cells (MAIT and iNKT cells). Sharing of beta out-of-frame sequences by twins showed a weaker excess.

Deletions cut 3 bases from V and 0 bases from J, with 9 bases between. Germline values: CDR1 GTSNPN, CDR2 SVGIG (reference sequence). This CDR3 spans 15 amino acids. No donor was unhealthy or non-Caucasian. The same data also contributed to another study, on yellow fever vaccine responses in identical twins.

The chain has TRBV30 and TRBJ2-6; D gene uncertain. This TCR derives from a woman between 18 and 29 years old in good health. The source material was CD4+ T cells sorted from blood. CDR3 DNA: TGTGCCTGGAGAAATACGTTCTCTGGGGCCAACGTCCTGACTTTC. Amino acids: CAWRNTFSGANVLTF.